The source of this T cell receptor (beta chain) is a study of cytomegalovirus exposure and HLA in healthy donors. Looking at the study overall: Most donors, 81% of a few hundred genotyped, fell in the Caucasian-associated ancestry cluster.

This CDR3 contains 12 residues. Germline V gene data show CDR1 as MNHEY and CDR2 as SVGAGI. J was trimmed by 7 bases and V by 5 bases; bases with no gene match: 2. PCR primers comprised 60 Vbeta and 13 Jbeta primers. Sequencing used immunoSEQ multiplex PCR; TCRdb keeps in-frame clones, though not all of them. The table has more than 140,000 clones, 82% seen once. A word on this clone: The antigen is not known.

Study findings and constraints: According to an earlier analysis, most TCR beta V segments yielded productive rearrangements about 87% or about 30% of the time. Reports indicate that TCR beta sequences accurately predicted the HLA-A and HLA-B alleles of most subjects.

Input material: PBMCs. The receptor comes from a man aged 25 to 45 in good health and CMV-seropositive. The chain employs TRBV6-5 and TRBJ1-2, with TRBD1 matching over 9 bases. In nucleotides, the CDR3 is TGTGCCAGCAGTCGGACAGGGGTTGGCTACACCTTC. Its translation is CASSRTGVGYTF.